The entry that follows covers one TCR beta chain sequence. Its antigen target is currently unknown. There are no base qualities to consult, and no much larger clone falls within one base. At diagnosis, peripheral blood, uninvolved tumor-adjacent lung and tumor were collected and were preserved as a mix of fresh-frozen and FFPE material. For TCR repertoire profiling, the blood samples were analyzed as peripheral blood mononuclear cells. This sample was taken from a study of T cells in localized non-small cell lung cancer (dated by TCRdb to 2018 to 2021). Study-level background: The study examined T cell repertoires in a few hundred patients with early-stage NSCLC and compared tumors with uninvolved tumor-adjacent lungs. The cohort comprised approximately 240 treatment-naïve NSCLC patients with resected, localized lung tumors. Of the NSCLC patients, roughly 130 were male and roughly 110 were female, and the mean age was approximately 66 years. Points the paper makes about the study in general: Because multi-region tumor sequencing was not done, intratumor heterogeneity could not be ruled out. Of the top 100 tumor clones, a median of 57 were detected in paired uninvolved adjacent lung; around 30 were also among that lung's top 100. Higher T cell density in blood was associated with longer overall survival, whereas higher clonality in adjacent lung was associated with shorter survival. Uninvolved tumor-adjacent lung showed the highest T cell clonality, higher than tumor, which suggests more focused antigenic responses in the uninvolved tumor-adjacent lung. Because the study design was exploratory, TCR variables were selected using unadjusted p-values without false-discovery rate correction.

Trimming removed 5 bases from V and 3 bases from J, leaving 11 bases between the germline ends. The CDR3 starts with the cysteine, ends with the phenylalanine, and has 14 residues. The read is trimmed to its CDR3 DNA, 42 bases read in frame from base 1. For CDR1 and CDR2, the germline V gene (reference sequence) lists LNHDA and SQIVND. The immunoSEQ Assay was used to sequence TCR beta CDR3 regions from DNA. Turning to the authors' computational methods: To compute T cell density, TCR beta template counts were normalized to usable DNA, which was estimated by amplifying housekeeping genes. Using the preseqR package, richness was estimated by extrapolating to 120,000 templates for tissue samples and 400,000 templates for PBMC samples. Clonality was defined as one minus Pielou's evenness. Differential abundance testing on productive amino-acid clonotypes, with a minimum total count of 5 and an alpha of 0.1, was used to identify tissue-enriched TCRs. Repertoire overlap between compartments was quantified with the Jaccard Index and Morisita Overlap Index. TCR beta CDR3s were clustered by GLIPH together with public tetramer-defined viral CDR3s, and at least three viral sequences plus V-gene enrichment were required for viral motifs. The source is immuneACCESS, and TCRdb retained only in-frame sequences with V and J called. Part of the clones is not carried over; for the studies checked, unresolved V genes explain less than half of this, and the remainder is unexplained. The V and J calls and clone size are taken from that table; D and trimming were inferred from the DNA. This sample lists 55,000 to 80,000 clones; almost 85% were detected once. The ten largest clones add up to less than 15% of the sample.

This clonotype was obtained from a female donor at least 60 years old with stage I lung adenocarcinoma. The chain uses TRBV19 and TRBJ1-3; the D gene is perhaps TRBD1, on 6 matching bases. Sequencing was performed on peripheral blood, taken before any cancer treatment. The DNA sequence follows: TGTGCCAGTAGTCCGCAGGGGAATGGAAACACCATATATTTT. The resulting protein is CASSPQGNGNTIYF.